The rows below give T cell receptor beta chains drawn from one sample of a study of TIL therapy for anti-PD-1-resistant metastatic lung cancer. Method: immunoSEQ multiplex PCR; TCRdb's copy keeps in-frame clones and lacks some. Here the sample spans 50,000 or so clones, about two thirds being singletons. The material sequenced was tumor tissue, taken at baseline. The source of these receptors is a person between 25 and 80 years old with non-small cell lung cancer. CDR3s include the opening cysteine and the closing phenylalanine or tryptophan. The D gene is left open where the match is weak. Expanded clones are given a class, and other clones once, few, many or no size at all.

V gene	D gene	J gene	clone size	CDR3 protein	CDR3 DNA
TRBV30	.	TRBJ1-5	.	CAWAPGHLSNQPQHF	TGTGCCTGGGCCCCGGGACACCTTAGCAATCAGCCCCAGCATTTT
TRBV11-2	.	TRBJ2-7	.	CASSKEYRSFEQYF	TGTGCCAGCAGCAAAGAGTATAGATCATTCGAGCAGTACTTC
TRBV11-2	.	TRBJ1-4	.	CASSPGVGEKLFF	TGTGCCAGCAGCCCAGGAGTAGGAGAAAAACTGTTTTTT
TRBV29-1	TRBD1	TRBJ1-2	.	CSVLTGGKRGYTF	TGCAGCGTACTGACAGGGGGCAAGAGAGGCTACACCTTC
TRBV4-2	.	TRBJ2-7	.	CASSRFYEQYF	TGTGCCAGCAGCAGATTCTACGAGCAGTACTTC
TRBV21-1	.	TRBJ1-1	few	CASSRGQGSTEAFF	TGTGCCAGCAGCAGGGGACAGGGTTCCACTGAAGCTTTCTTT
TRBV5-8	.	TRBJ1-5	.	CASRPTQNQPQHF	TGTGCCAGCAGACCGACACAAAATCAGCCCCAGCATTTT
TRBV5-1	.	TRBJ1-1	.	CASSLGGGSITEAFF	TGCGCCAGCAGCTTGGGTGGCGGGTCTATCACTGAAGCTTTCTTT
TRBV30	.	TRBJ2-5	few	CAWSVGRNQETQYF	TGTGCCTGGAGTGTAGGCAGAAACCAAGAGACCCAGTACTTC
TRBV19	.	TRBJ1-1	few	CASSRRPEMGTEAFF	TGTGCCAGTAGCAGGCGGCCCGAAATGGGCACTGAAGCTTTCTTT
TRBV29-1	TRBD1	TRBJ2-1	.	CSARPGTGEIGQFF	TGCAGCGCCAGACCCGGGACAGGGGAAATTGGGCAGTTCTTC
TRBV19	.	TRBJ1-2	.	CASSISGGRLGIYGYTF	TGTGCCAGTAGTATTTCGGGAGGACGCCTTGGGATCTATGGCTACACCTTC
TRBV6-6	TRBD1	TRBJ1-2	.	CASRPPGQTGYTF	TGTGCCAGCAGGCCCCCGGGACAGACTGGCTACACCTTC
TRBV5-1	.	TRBJ1-5	.	CASSLGNGEGNQPQHF	TGCGCCAGCAGCTTGGGTAACGGTGAGGGCAATCAGCCCCAGCATTTT
TRBV7-2	TRBD2	TRBJ2-1	.	CASSLSASGRTYNEQFF	TGTGCCAGCAGCTTATCGGCTAGCGGGAGGACCTACAATGAGCAGTTCTTC
TRBV30	TRBD1	TRBJ2-2	.	CAWKLGGASGELFF	TGTGCCTGGAAGTTAGGGGGCGCATCCGGGGAGCTGTTTTTT
TRBV6-5	.	TRBJ1-4	.	CASSYGQTNEKLFF	TGTGCCAGCAGTTATGGGCAGACTAATGAAAAACTGTTTTTT
TRBV7-6	.	TRBJ2-1	.	CASSQEAGTHNEQFF	TGTGCCAGCAGTCAGGAGGCAGGTACTCACAATGAGCAGTTCTTC
TRBV11-2	TRBD2	TRBJ2-7	.	CASSLVGSGGHSYEQYF	TGTGCCAGCAGCTTAGTCGGTAGCGGGGGCCACTCCTACGAGCAGTACTTC
TRBV7-2	.	TRBJ2-2	.	CASSPLRTGELFF	TGTGCCAGCAGTCCCCTTAGAACCGGGGAGCTGTTTTTT
TRBV29-1	.	TRBJ2-5	.	CSVGKGETQYF	TGCAGCGTAGGAAAGGGAGAGACCCAGTACTTC
TRBV7-9	.	TRBJ1-1	.	CASGFKFAEAFF	TGTGCCAGTGGCTTTAAATTCGCTGAAGCTTTCTTT
TRBV6-5	TRBD1	TRBJ1-3	.	CASSFGAGTGGNTIYF	TGTGCCAGCAGTTTTGGGGCGGGGACAGGAGGAAACACCATATATTTT
TRBV6-5	.	TRBJ2-7	.	CASSYYGADEQYF	TGTGCCAGCAGTTACTACGGGGCTGACGAGCAGTACTTC
TRBV5-6	.	TRBJ2-7	.	CASSRTAYEQYF	TGTGCCAGCAGCCGGACAGCTTACGAGCAGTACTTC
TRBV7-6	.	TRBJ2-5	.	CASSLKAGAGRIQETQYF	TGTGCCAGCAGCTTAAAGGCGGGGGCAGGACGAATCCAGGAGACCCAGTACTTC
TRBV19	TRBD2	TRBJ2-7	.	CASTPRGLAGAYEQYF	TGTGCCAGTACCCCCCGGGGGCTAGCGGGAGCCTACGAGCAGTACTTC
TRBV9	TRBD1	TRBJ2-7	.	CASSALPGQGTYEQYF	TGTGCCAGCAGCGCCCTCCCGGGACAGGGGACCTACGAGCAGTACTTC
TRBV9	.	TRBJ1-1	.	CASSPRDNMNTEAFF	TGTGCCAGCAGCCCCCGGGACAATATGAACACTGAAGCTTTCTTT
TRBV29-1	.	TRBJ2-7	.	CSYRDADFYEQYF	TGCAGCTACCGGGACGCGGATTTCTACGAGCAGTACTTC
TRBV6-5	.	TRBJ2-7	once	CASKDLNYEQYF	TGTGCCAGCAAGGACCTCAACTACGAGCAGTACTTC
TRBV29-1	.	TRBJ2-7	.	CSVSGLAYEQYF	TGCAGCGTTTCCGGACTGGCCTACGAGCAGTACTTC
TRBV19	.	TRBJ1-1	.	CASWHRRSYTEAFF	TGTGCCAGTTGGCATCGTCGGAGTTACACTGAAGCTTTCTTT
TRBV5-4	.	TRBJ1-4	.	CASSLEGGGGEKLFF	TGTGCCAGCAGCTTGGAGGGCGGTGGTGGTGAAAAACTGTTTTTT
TRBV11-2	TRBD2	TRBJ2-1	.	CASSLGGEQFF	TGTGCCAGCAGCTTGGGAGGGGAGCAGTTCTTC
TRBV19	TRBD2	TRBJ2-5	few	CASSIGASGRSGETQYF	TGTGCCAGTAGTATAGGGGCTAGCGGGAGGTCTGGAGAGACCCAGTACTTC
TRBV11-2	TRBD2	TRBJ2-4	few	CASSPLAVKNIQYF	TGTGCCAGCAGCCCCCTAGCGGTAAAAAACATTCAGTACTTC
TRBV7-9	TRBD1	TRBJ2-7	.	CASSLPSQGESYEQYF	TGTGCCAGCAGCTTACCATCGCAGGGGGAGTCCTACGAGCAGTACTTC
TRBV10-3	TRBD2	TRBJ2-5	once	CAISDHLAGDRETQYF	TGTGCCATCAGTGACCACCTAGCGGGAGATAGGGAGACCCAGTACTTC
TRBV6-5	TRBD2	TRBJ2-3	.	CASSLTGGNTDTQYF	TGTGCCAGCAGCCTAACGGGGGGAAACACAGATACGCAGTATTTT
TRBV28	.	TRBJ1-6	.	CASMHLSSYNSPLHF	TGTGCCAGCATGCATTTGAGCTCCTATAATTCACCCCTCCACTTT
TRBV2	TRBD1	TRBJ2-3	.	CASSETGIVTDTQYF	TGTGCCAGCAGTGAGACAGGGATAGTGACAGATACGCAGTATTTT
TRBV6-6	TRBD1	TRBJ1-1	.	CASSSGQGGTEAFF	TGTGCCAGCAGCTCGGGACAGGGTGGCACTGAAGCTTTCTTT
TRBV5-4	.	TRBJ1-2	.	CASSADSRANYGYTF	TGTGCCAGCAGCGCCGACAGCCGAGCTAACTATGGCTACACCTTC
TRBV18	.	TRBJ1-3	medium-sized	CASSPASSGNTIYF	TGTGCCAGCTCACCAGCAAGCTCTGGAAACACCATATATTTT
TRBV21-1	.	TRBJ1-1	.	CARWWGCNTEAFF	TGTGCCAGATGGTGGGGTTGCAACACTGAAGCTTTCTTT
TRBV2	.	TRBJ1-5	.	CASSDSNQPQHF	TGTGCCAGCAGTGATAGCAATCAGCCCCAGCATTTT
TRBV5-1	.	TRBJ2-5	.	CASSFTGKETQYF	TGCGCCAGCAGCTTCACGGGGAAAGAGACCCAGTACTTC
TRBV19	.	TRBJ1-4	.	CASSVGISTNEKLFF	TGTGCCAGTAGTGTCGGGATTTCAACTAATGAAAAACTGTTTTTT
TRBV11-3	TRBD1	TRBJ1-3	few	CASSPGQGPGNTIYF	TGTGCCAGCAGCCCGGGACAGGGGCCTGGAAACACCATATATTTT
TRBV15	.	TRBJ1-2	.	CATSDRQSYGYTF	TGTGCCACCAGCGACCGACAGAGCTATGGCTACACCTTC
TRBV2	TRBD1	TRBJ2-4	few	CAGQGIGENIQYF	TGTGCCGGACAGGGAATAGGGGAAAACATTCAGTACTTC